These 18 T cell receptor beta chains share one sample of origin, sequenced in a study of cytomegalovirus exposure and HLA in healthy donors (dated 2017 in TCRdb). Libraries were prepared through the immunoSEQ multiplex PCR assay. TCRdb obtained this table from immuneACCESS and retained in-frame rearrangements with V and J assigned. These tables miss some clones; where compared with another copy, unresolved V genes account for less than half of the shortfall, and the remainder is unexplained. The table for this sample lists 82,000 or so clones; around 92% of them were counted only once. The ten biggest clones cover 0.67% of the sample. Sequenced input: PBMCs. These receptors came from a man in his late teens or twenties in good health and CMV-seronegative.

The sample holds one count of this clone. This chain's CDR3 is CASSLAGTDYGYTF. The CDR3 DNA sequence: TGTGCCAGCAGCTTGGCCGGGACAGACTATGGCTACACCTTC. This chain connects TRBV11-3 to TRBJ1-2, with 7 bases aligning to TRBD1. J gave up 3 bases and V 3 bases, and 4 bases lay outside the gene matches. Germline assignment: CDR1 SGHNT and CDR2 YENEEA. CDR3 length equals 14 residues.

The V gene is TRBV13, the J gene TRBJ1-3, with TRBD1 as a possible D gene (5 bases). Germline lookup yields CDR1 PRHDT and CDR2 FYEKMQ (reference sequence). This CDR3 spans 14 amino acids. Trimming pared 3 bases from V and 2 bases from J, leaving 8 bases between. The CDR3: CASSFGRAGNTIYF. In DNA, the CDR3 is TGTGCCAGCAGCTTTGGCAGGGCTGGAAACACCATATATTTT.

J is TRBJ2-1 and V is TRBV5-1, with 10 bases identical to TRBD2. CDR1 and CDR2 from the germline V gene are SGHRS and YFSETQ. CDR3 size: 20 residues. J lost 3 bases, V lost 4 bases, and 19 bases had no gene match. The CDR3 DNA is TGCGCCAGCAGCCCCGCACCGGGTAGCGGGAGGATACTTAACTACAATGAGCAGTTCTTC. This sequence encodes CASSPAPGSGRILNYNEQFF. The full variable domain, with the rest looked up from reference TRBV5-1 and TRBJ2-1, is KAGVTQTPRYLIKTRGQQVTLSCSPISGHRSVSWYQQTPGQGLQFLFEYFSETQRNKGNFPGRFSGRQFSNSRSEMNVSTLELGDSALYLCASSPAPGSGRILNYNEQFFGPGTRLTVL.

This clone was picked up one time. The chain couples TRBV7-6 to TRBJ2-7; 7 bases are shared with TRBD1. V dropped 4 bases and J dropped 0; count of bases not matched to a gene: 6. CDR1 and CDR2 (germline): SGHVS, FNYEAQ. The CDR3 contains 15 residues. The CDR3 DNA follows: TGTGCCAGCAGCTCCGTCCGGGACAGCTCCTACGAGCAGTACTTC. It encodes CASSSVRDSSYEQYF. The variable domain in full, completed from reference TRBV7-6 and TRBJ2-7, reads GAGVSQSPRYKVTKRGQDVALRCDPISGHVSLYWYRQALGQGPEFLTYFNYEAQQDKSGLPNDRFSAERPEGSISTLTIQRTEQRDSAMYRCASSSVRDSSYEQYFGPGTRLTVT.

CDR3 protein: CASSPKGVYGYTF. Here the CDR3 DNA reads TGTGCCAGCAGTCCAAAGGGGGTCTATGGCTACACCTTC. The rearrangement uses TRBV6-5 and TRBJ1-2, with a tentative D call TRBD1 (6 bases). Per germline, CDR1 MNHEY and CDR2 SVGAGI. V shed 5 bases and J shed 4 bases, with 11 bases lying between them. The CDR3 spans 13 residues.

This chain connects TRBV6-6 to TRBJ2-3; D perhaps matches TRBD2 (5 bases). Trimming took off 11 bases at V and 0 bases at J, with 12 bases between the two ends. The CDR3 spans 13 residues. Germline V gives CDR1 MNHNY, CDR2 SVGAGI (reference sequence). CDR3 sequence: CAGGLTSTDTQYF. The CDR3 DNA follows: TGTGCCGGCGGACTGACTAGCACAGATACGCAGTATTTT.

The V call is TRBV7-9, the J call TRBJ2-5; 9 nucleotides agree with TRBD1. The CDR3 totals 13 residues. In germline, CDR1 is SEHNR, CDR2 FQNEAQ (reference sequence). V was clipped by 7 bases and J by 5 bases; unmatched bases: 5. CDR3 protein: CASNPTGGETQYF. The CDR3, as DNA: TGTGCCAGCAACCCGACAGGGGGTGAGACCCAGTACTTC.

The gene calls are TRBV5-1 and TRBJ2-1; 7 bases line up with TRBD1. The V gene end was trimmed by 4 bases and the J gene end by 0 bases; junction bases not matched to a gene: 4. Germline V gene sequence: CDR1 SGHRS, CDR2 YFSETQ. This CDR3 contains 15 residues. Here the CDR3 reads CASSTGQSSYNEQFF. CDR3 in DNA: TGCGCCAGCAGCACGGGACAGAGCTCCTACAATGAGCAGTTCTTC.

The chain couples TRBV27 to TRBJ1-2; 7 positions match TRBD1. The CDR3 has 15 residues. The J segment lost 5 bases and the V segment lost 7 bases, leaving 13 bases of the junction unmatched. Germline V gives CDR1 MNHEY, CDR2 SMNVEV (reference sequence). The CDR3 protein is CASKDPGQAEYGYTF. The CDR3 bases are TGTGCCAGCAAAGACCCTGGACAGGCCGAGTATGGCTACACCTTC.

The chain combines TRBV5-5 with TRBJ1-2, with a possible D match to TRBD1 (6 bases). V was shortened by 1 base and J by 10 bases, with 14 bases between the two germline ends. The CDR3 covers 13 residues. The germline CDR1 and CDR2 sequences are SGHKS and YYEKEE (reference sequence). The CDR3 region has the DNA TGTGCCAGCAGCTTGTACAGGGAAAACGTCTACACCTTC. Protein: CASSLYRENVYTF.

DNA for the CDR3: TGTGCCGGAATGACAGATTACAATGAGCAGTTCTTC. Amino acid sequence: CAGMTDYNEQFF. The chain joins TRBV7-9 to TRBJ2-1; tentatively, D is TRBD1 (5 bases). CDR3 length: 12 residues. The V end was cut by 11 bases, the J end by 4 bases, with 12 bases between. Germline values: CDR1 SEHNR, CDR2 FQNEAQ (reference sequence).

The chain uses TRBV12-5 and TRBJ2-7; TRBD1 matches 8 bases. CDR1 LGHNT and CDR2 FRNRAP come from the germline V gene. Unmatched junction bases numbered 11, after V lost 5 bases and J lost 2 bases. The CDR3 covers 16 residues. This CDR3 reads CASGPVSGTGPYEQYF. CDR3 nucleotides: TGTGCTAGTGGTCCCGTATCCGGGACAGGCCCCTACGAGCAGTACTTC. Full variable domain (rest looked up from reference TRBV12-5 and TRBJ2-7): DARVTQTPRHKVTEMGQEVTMRCQPILGHNTVFWYRQTMMQGLELLAYFRNRAPLDDSGMPKDRFSAEMPDATLATLKIQPSEPRDSAVYFCASGPVSGTGPYEQYFGPGTRLTVT.

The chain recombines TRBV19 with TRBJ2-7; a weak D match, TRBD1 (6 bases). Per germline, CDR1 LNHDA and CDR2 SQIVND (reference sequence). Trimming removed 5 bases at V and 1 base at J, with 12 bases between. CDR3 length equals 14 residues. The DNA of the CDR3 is TGTGCCAGTAGTTTCCAGGGGTCTTCCTACGAGCAGTACTTC. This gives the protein CASSFQGSSYEQYF.

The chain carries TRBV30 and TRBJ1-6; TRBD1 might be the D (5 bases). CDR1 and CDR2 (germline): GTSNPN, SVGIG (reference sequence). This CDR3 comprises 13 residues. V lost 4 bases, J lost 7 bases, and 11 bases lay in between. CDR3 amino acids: CAWNGGGNSPLHF. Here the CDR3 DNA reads TGTGCCTGGAATGGGGGAGGGAATTCACCCCTCCACTTT.

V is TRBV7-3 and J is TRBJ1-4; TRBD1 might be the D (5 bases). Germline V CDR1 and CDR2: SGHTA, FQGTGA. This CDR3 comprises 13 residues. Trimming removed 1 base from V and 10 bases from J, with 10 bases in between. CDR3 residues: CASSLKVGGKLFF. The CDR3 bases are TGTGCCAGCAGCTTAAAAGTGGGGGGAAAACTGTTTTTT.

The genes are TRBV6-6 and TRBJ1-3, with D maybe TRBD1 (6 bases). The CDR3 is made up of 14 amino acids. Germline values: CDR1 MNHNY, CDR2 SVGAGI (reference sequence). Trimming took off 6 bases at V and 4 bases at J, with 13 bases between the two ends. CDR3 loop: CASSWTVSGNTIYF. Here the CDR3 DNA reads TGTGCCAGCAGCTGGACAGTGTCGGGAAACACCATATATTTT.

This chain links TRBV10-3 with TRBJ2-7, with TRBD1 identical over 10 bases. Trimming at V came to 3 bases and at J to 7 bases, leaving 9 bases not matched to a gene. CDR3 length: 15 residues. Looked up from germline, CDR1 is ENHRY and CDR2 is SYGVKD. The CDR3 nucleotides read TGTGCCATCAGTGAATTGGGACAGGGGACGAGTGAGCAGTACTTC. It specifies CAISELGQGTSEQYF.

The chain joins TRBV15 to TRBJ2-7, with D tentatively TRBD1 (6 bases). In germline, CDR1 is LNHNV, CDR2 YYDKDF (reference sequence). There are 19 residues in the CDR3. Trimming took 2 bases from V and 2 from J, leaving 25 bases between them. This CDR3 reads CATSRKSPFNQDSTYEQYF. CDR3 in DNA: TGTGCCACCAGCAGAAAGTCCCCTTTTAATCAGGACAGCACCTACGAGCAGTACTTC.